This TCR beta chain was captured in a study of T cells after yellow fever vaccination. This CDR3 has 14 residues. The V gene's germline CDR1 is LGHDT and CDR2 YNNKEL (reference sequence). Trimming shortened V by 3 bases and J by 7 bases, and 10 bases separated the two germline ends. Study-level points and caveats: The secondary response was weaker, and its peak arrived faster, on day 5 versus 15. Abundant clonotypes from the bulk population could contaminate FACS-sorted repertoires.

TCRdb called the 5' RACE reads again in MiXCR, with one record for every CDR3 protein. In the table there are about 340,000 distinct CDR3 sequences, roughly an eighth of which are singletons. Ten or more counts support this clonotype. Its specificity is not known. The TCR sequence derives from a man between 18 and 29 years old who received the YFV17D yellow fever vaccine. This chain connects TRBV3-1 to TRBJ1-6, with D uncertain. The sequences come from CD4+ T cells sorted from PBMCs, collected 15 days after the yellow fever booster vaccination. The CDR3 coding sequence is TGTGCCAGCAGCCAGCGACACCGAAATTCACCCCTCCACTTT. Its protein is CASSQRHRNSPLHF.